Listed here are 8 T cell receptor beta chains from one sample, sequenced in a study of T cell repertoires in cytomegalovirus infection. TCRdb passed the reads through MiXCR, listing each CDR3 protein once. The profile covers fewer than 400,000 distinct CDR3 sequences, with 18% appearing a single time and about 10% taken by the ten largest. Sequencing input: PBMCs. Receptors were obtained from a human donor in good health (CMV status not recorded). Some clones in this sample may be carry-over from other donors' samples.

This clonotype was recorded at least ten times. This chain joins TRBV7-2 and TRBJ2-1, with 10 bases fitting TRBD2. The CDR3 is 16 residues long. CDR1 is SGHTA, CDR2 FQGNSA, per germline. V trimming: 5 bases; J trimming: 6 bases; junction bases outside the gene matches: 10. In DNA, the CDR3 is TGTGCCAGCAGCGAAGACGCGGGACTAGCGCTCAATGAGCAGTTCTTC. Its protein is CASSEDAGLALNEQFF.

In its sample, this clonotype was seen many times. The chain employs TRBV7-8 and TRBJ1-3, with no clear D. The V end was cut by 1 base, the J end by 2 bases, with 9 bases between. The germline gives CDR1 SGHVS, CDR2 FQNEAQ. The CDR3 loop spans 15 amino acids. The CDR3 protein is CASSLGISAGNTIYF. The CDR3 DNA follows: TGTGCCAGCAGCTTAGGAATCTCCGCTGGAAACACCATATATTTT.

Many counts were recorded for this clonotype. The chain has TRBV7-8 and TRBJ1-5; the match to TRBD1 covers 7 bases. Trimming removed 5 bases from V and 0 bases from J; junction bases left unmatched: 7. The CDR3 extends over 16 amino acids. Germline V CDR1 and CDR2: SGHVS, FQNEAQ. The CDR3 loop reads CASSPRGQASNQPQHF. CDR3 DNA: TGTGCCAGCAGCCCCCGTGGACAGGCTAGCAATCAGCCCCAGCATTTT.

The gene calls are TRBV12-3 or TRBV12-4 and TRBJ2-2; D ambiguous. CDR3 length: 14 residues. Deletions cut 3 bases from V and 0 bases from J, with 5 bases between. The CDR3 is CASSFPSNTGELFF. As DNA, the CDR3 is TGTGCCAGCAGTTTTCCTTCGAACACCGGGGAGCTGTTTTTT.

CDR3 sequence reads: CSVVRRGRSYNEQFF. Here the CDR3 DNA reads TGCAGCGTTGTCAGGCGGGGCCGCTCCTACAATGAGCAGTTCTTC. The chain uses TRBV29-1 and TRBJ2-1, with D tentatively TRBD2 (6 bases). Germline assignment: CDR1 SQVTM and CDR2 ANQGSEA. Trimming pared 4 bases from V and 0 bases from J, leaving 13 bases between. CDR3 length: 15 residues.

This clonotype was seen repeatedly, ten times or more. The rearrangement uses TRBV7-8 and TRBJ2-7; 11 nucleotides match TRBD2. Trimming at V came to 1 base and at J to 2 bases, leaving 4 bases not matched to a gene. Germline CDR1 is SGHVS and CDR2 is FQNEAQ. The CDR3 runs to 16 residues. The chain's CDR3 is CASSLGFSGRAYEQYV. CDR3 nucleotide sequence: TGTGCCAGCAGCTTAGGGTTTAGCGGGAGGGCCTACGAGCAGTACGTC.

There are a few counts of this clonotype. V is TRBV19 and J is TRBJ2-7; D is perhaps TRBD1 (5 bases). Deletions cut 7 bases from V and 1 base from J, with 14 bases between. This CDR3 has 14 amino acids. Per germline, CDR1 LNHDA and CDR2 SQIVND (reference sequence). CDR3 sequence reads: CASKVQAESYEQYF. DNA for the CDR3: TGTGCCAGTAAGGTACAGGCGGAATCCTACGAGCAGTACTTC.

This chain links TRBV7-9 with TRBJ2-7; 7 positions match TRBD2. Germline trimming cut 8 bases from V and 0 bases from J; bases unmatched to any gene: 4. Germline V gene data show CDR1 as SEHNR and CDR2 as FQNEAQ (reference sequence). The CDR3 is made up of 13 amino acids. CDR3 nucleotides: TGTGCCAGCGGACTAGGGCCCTCCTACGAGCAGTACTTC. Amino acid sequence: CASGLGPSYEQYF.